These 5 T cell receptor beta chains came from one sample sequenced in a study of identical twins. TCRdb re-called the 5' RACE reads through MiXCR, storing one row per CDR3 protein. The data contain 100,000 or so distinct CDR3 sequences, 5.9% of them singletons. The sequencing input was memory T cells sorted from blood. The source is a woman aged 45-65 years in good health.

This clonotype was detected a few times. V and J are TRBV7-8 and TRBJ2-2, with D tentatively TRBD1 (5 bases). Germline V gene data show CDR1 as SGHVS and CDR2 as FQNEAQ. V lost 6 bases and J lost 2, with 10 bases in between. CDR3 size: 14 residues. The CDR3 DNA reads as TGTGCCAGCAGAAGACAGATCAACACCGGGGAGCTGTTTTTT. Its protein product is CASRRQINTGELFF.

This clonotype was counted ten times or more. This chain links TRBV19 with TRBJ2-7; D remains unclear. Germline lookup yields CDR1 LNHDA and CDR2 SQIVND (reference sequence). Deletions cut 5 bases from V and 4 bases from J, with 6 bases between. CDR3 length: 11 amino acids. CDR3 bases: TGTGCCAGTAGTTCTCCGTACGAGCAGTACTTC. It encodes CASSSPYEQYF.

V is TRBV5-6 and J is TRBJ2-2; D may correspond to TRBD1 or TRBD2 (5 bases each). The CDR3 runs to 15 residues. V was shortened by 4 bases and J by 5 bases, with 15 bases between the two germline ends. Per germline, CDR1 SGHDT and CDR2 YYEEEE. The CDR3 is CASSGWDVSTGELFF. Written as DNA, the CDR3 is TGTGCCAGCAGCGGGTGGGACGTGTCGACCGGGGAGCTGTTTTTT.

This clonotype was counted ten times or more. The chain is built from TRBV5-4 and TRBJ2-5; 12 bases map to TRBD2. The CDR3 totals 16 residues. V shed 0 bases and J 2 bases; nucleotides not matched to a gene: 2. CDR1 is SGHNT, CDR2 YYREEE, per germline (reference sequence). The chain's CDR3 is CASSLVGLAGQETQYF. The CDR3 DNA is TGTGCCAGCAGCTTGGTTGGACTAGCGGGGCAAGAGACCCAGTACTTC.

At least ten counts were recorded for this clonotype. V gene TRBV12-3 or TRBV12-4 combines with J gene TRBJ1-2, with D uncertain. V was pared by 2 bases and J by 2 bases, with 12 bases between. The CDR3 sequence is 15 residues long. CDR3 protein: CASSLSGVTNYGYTF. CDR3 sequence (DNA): TGTGCCAGCAGTTTATCTGGGGTCACCAACTATGGCTACACCTTC.